This is a list of T cell receptor beta chains from one sample in a study of blood T cells in healthy people across ages. MiXCR, run by TCRdb on the 5' RACE reads, gives a single entry per CDR3 protein. The sample holds around 750,000 distinct CDR3 sequences, 40% to 65% seen once. Input material: blood. These receptors were collected from an elderly man in good health. CDR3s include the opening cysteine and the closing phenylalanine or tryptophan. D genes are given only for firm matches. Clone size is stated in some rows and not others, as once, few, many or a class when expanded.

cdr3_aa: CASSLGLGGGTDTQYF
cdr3_nt: TGTGCCAGCAGTCTAGGGCTAGGGGGGGGCACAGATACGCAGTATTTT
clone_size: .
j_call: TRBJ2-3
v_call: TRBV12-3/TRBV12-4
d_call: .
cdr3_length: 16

cdr3_aa: CASSTSGTSSNEQFF
cdr3_nt: TGTGCCAGCAGCACTTCCGGGACTAGCTCTAATGAGCAGTTCTTC
clone_size: .
j_call: TRBJ2-1
v_call: TRBV9
d_call: TRBD2
cdr3_length: 15

cdr3_aa: CASSFGLDRDEQYF
cdr3_nt: TGCGCCAGCAGCTTCGGACTAGATCGCGATGAGCAGTACTTC
clone_size: .
j_call: TRBJ2-7
v_call: TRBV5-1
d_call: TRBD2
cdr3_length: 14

cdr3_aa: CSARDASGRASTDTQYF
cdr3_nt: TGCAGTGCTAGAGATGCTAGCGGGAGGGCTAGCACAGATACGCAGTATTTT
clone_size: few
j_call: TRBJ2-3
v_call: TRBV20-1
d_call: TRBD2
cdr3_length: 17

cdr3_aa: CSARREILAKNIQYF
cdr3_nt: TGCAGTGCTAGACGGGAGATCCTAGCCAAAAACATTCAGTACTTC
clone_size: .
j_call: TRBJ2-4
v_call: TRBV20-1
d_call: .
cdr3_length: 15

cdr3_aa: CSARDSGRLSYEQYF
cdr3_nt: TGCAGTGCTAGAGATTCTGGGCGGCTGTCCTACGAGCAGTACTTC
clone_size: .
j_call: TRBJ2-7
v_call: TRBV20-1
d_call: .
cdr3_length: 15

cdr3_aa: CASRVKETQYF
cdr3_nt: TGTGCCAGCAGAGTAAAGGAGACCCAGTACTTC
clone_size: few
j_call: TRBJ2-5
v_call: TRBV3-1
d_call: .
cdr3_length: 11

cdr3_aa: CASSLTGGRFTDTQYF
cdr3_nt: TGTGCCAGCAGCTTAACCGGCGGGAGGTTCACAGATACGCAGTATTTT
clone_size: once
j_call: TRBJ2-3
v_call: TRBV7-3
d_call: TRBD2
cdr3_length: 16

cdr3_aa: CASSYSGSNEQFF
cdr3_nt: TGTGCCAGCAGTTACTCGGGGAGTAATGAGCAGTTCTTC
clone_size: .
j_call: TRBJ2-1
v_call: TRBV6-6
d_call: .
cdr3_length: 13

cdr3_aa: CATSDPTGFTDTQYF
cdr3_nt: TGTGCCACCAGTGATCCCACCGGGTTCACAGATACGCAGTATTTT
clone_size: few
j_call: TRBJ2-3
v_call: TRBV24-1
d_call: .
cdr3_length: 15

cdr3_aa: CASSSGTGPNTEAFF
cdr3_nt: TGTGCCAGCAGTTCCGGGACAGGACCGAACACTGAAGCTTTCTTT
clone_size: few
j_call: TRBJ1-1
v_call: TRBV6-6
d_call: TRBD1
cdr3_length: 15

cdr3_aa: CASSLAGGPHEQYF
cdr3_nt: TGTGCCAGCAGCCTAGCGGGAGGGCCCCACGAGCAGTACTTC
clone_size: .
j_call: TRBJ2-7
v_call: TRBV12-3/TRBV12-4
d_call: TRBD2
cdr3_length: 14

cdr3_aa: CATSDLKGLAGVAHEQFF
cdr3_nt: TGTGCCACCAGTGATTTAAAGGGACTAGCGGGAGTTGCCCATGAGCAGTTCTTC
clone_size: .
j_call: TRBJ2-1
v_call: TRBV24-1
d_call: TRBD2
cdr3_length: 18

cdr3_aa: CSAPGSGRGGFYEQYF
cdr3_nt: TGCAGCGCCCCTGGTAGCGGGAGAGGGGGGTTTTACGAGCAGTACTTC
clone_size: .
j_call: TRBJ2-7
v_call: TRBV20-1
d_call: TRBD2
cdr3_length: 16

cdr3_aa: CSVETRGDPAKNIQYF
cdr3_nt: TGCAGCGTTGAGACCAGAGGGGACCCCGCCAAAAACATTCAGTACTTC
clone_size: few
j_call: TRBJ2-4
v_call: TRBV29-1
d_call: .
cdr3_length: 16

cdr3_aa: CSARHGGYEQYF
cdr3_nt: TGCAGCGCGCGTCACGGGGGCTACGAGCAGTACTTC
clone_size: many
j_call: TRBJ2-7
v_call: TRBV29-1
d_call: .
cdr3_length: 12

cdr3_aa: CATSRDWGPETQYF
cdr3_nt: TGTGCCACCAGCAGAGATTGGGGTCCTGAGACCCAGTACTTC
clone_size: few
j_call: TRBJ2-5
v_call: TRBV15
d_call: .
cdr3_length: 14

cdr3_aa: CSVEEESYGYTF
cdr3_nt: TGCAGCGTTGAAGAAGAGAGCTATGGCTACACCTTC
clone_size: .
j_call: TRBJ1-2
v_call: TRBV29-1
d_call: .
cdr3_length: 12

cdr3_aa: CSASLRASGRQREFF
cdr3_nt: TGCAGTGCTTCTCTACGGGCTAGCGGGAGACAAAGGGAGTTCTTC
clone_size: few
j_call: TRBJ2-1
v_call: TRBV20-1
d_call: TRBD2
cdr3_length: 15

cdr3_aa: CASSLGSGRSQETQYF
cdr3_nt: TGTGCCAGCAGTTTAGGTAGCGGGCGGTCCCAAGAGACCCAGTACTTC
clone_size: few
j_call: TRBJ2-5
v_call: TRBV28
d_call: TRBD2
cdr3_length: 16

cdr3_aa: CASRGRRAQYF
cdr3_nt: TGTGCCAGCAGGGGGAGGCGGGCCCAGTACTTC
clone_size: .
j_call: TRBJ2-5
v_call: TRBV2
d_call: .
cdr3_length: 11

cdr3_aa: CASSPSGPGGTDTQYF
cdr3_nt: TGTGCCAGCAGCCCTTCCGGGCCTGGTGGCACAGATACGCAGTATTTT
clone_size: .
j_call: TRBJ2-3
v_call: TRBV4-2
d_call: .
cdr3_length: 16

cdr3_aa: CASSPGTGRSYEQYF
cdr3_nt: TGTGCCAGCAGCCCCGGGACAGGGAGATCCTACGAGCAGTACTTC
clone_size: few
j_call: TRBJ2-7
v_call: TRBV7-3
d_call: TRBD1
cdr3_length: 15

cdr3_aa: CASSPGTPGSYEQYF
cdr3_nt: TGTGCCAGCAGCCCCGGGACCCCCGGTTCCTACGAGCAGTACTTC
clone_size: .
j_call: TRBJ2-7
v_call: TRBV7-9
d_call: .
cdr3_length: 15

cdr3_aa: CASSQVGREGNEQFF
cdr3_nt: TGTGCCAGCAGCCAAGTAGGCAGGGAGGGGAATGAGCAGTTCTTC
clone_size: few
j_call: TRBJ2-1
v_call: TRBV3-1
d_call: TRBD2
cdr3_length: 15

cdr3_aa: CAISDIQTAPGDEQYF
cdr3_nt: TGTGCCATCAGTGACATCCAGACAGCCCCTGGGGACGAGCAGTACTTC
clone_size: .
j_call: TRBJ2-7
v_call: TRBV10-3
d_call: .
cdr3_length: 16

cdr3_aa: CSAIPGQGVYEQFF
cdr3_nt: TGCAGTGCTATCCCGGGACAGGGGGTCTATGAGCAGTTCTTC
clone_size: few
j_call: TRBJ2-1
v_call: TRBV20-1
d_call: TRBD1
cdr3_length: 14

cdr3_aa: CSAPGAGGPRPDTQYF
cdr3_nt: TGCAGTGCTCCGGGAGCAGGAGGACCCCGACCGGATACGCAGTATTTT
clone_size: .
j_call: TRBJ2-3
v_call: TRBV20-1
d_call: .
cdr3_length: 16

cdr3_aa: CASSLAGLRYNEQFF
cdr3_nt: TGCGCCAGCAGCTTGGCAGGATTGAGGTACAATGAGCAGTTCTTC
clone_size: .
j_call: TRBJ2-1
v_call: TRBV5-1
d_call: .
cdr3_length: 15